The 16 T cell receptor beta chains presented below share a single source sample, sequenced in a study of blood T cell repertoires in COVID-19 (dated by TCRdb to between 2020 and 2021). Libraries were constructed by the immunoSEQ multiplex PCR assay. TCRdb obtained this table from immuneACCESS and retained in-frame rearrangements with V and J assigned. These tables miss some clones; where compared with another copy, unresolved V genes account for less than half of the shortfall, and the remainder is unexplained. This sample is represented by some 190,000 clones; roughly 80% of them were singletons. Of the sample, approximately 15% falls within the top ten clones. Specimen: PBMCs or T cells enriched from blood (not recorded which). The origin of the receptors is a man aged 60 to 69 who had been exposed to COVID-19.

The gene calls are TRBV3-1 (or the pseudogene TRBV3-2) and TRBJ1-4; 8 positions match TRBD1. This CDR3 contains 16 residues. V trimming: 6 bases; J trimming: 3 bases; junction bases outside the gene matches: 9. In germline, CDR1 is LGHDT, CDR2 YNNKEL (reference sequence). The CDR3 loop is CASSQGARGSNEKLFF. In DNA form, the CDR3 reads TGTGCCAGCAGTCAGGGGGCGAGAGGGTCTAATGAAAAACTGTTTTTT.

J is TRBJ2-3 and V is TRBV7-2; tentative D call: TRBD2 (5 bases). This CDR3 is built from 14 residues. V lost 3 bases and J lost 0, with 7 bases in between. The germline V gene has CDR1 SGHTA and CDR2 FQGNSA. In DNA form, the CDR3 reads TGTGCCAGCAGCTTGGGGAGAAGCACAGATACGCAGTATTTT. Amino acid sequence: CASSLGRSTDTQYF.

This chain joins TRBV7-6 and TRBJ1-4, with D tentatively TRBD1 (6 bases). The germline V and J ends were trimmed by 5 bases and 3 bases, with 13 bases remaining between them. Germline CDR1 reads SGHVS; CDR2 reads FNYEAQ. The CDR3 runs 15 residues. The CDR3 spells CASSKQGRANEKLFF. CDR3 nucleotide sequence: TGTGCCAGCAGCAAACAGGGTCGGGCTAATGAAAAACTGTTTTTT.

The chain joins TRBV19 to TRBJ2-3, with TRBD2 matching over 9 bases. The CDR3 covers 15 residues. Germline V gives CDR1 LNHDA, CDR2 SQIVND (reference sequence). The V gene end was trimmed by 6 bases and the J gene end by 3 bases; junction bases not matched to a gene: 7. This CDR3 is CASRRGAGGTDTQYF. CDR3 DNA: TGTGCCAGTAGAAGAGGGGCGGGGGGGACAGATACGCAGTATTTT.

The J gene is TRBJ2-7, the V gene TRBV11-3; TRBD2 aligns across 10 bases. V was pared by 5 bases and J by 3 bases, with 7 bases of the junction left unmatched. CDR3 size: 15 residues. Germline assignment: CDR1 SGHNT and CDR2 YENEEA. The CDR3 nucleotides are TGTGCCAGCAGCCTTCGGACTAGCGGTAACTACGAGCAGTACTTC. This encodes CASSLRTSGNYEQYF. The full variable domain, with the rest looked up from reference TRBV11-3 and TRBJ2-7, is EAGVVQSPRYKIIEKKQPVAFWCNPISGHNTLYWYLQNLGQGPELLIRYENEEAVDDSQLPKDRFSAERLKGVDSTLKIQPAELGDSAVYLCASSLRTSGNYEQYFGPGTRLTVT.

The rearrangement uses TRBV27 and TRBJ1-5; D gene ambiguous. Germline V gene data show CDR1 as MNHEY and CDR2 as SMNVEV (reference sequence). V lost 6 bases and J 1 base, leaving 13 bases between the germline ends. The CDR3 covers 15 residues. The CDR3 region has the DNA TGTGCCAGCAGGGCCGGGGATTCAAGCAATCAGCCCCAGCATTTT. Its protein product is CASRAGDSSNQPQHF.

The V gene is TRBV7-3, the J gene TRBJ1-2; TRBD1 aligns across 7 bases. The CDR3 has 13 residues. Germline V gene lookup returns CDR1 SGHTA and CDR2 FQGTGA. J lost 7 bases, V lost 5 bases, and 7 bases had no gene match. CDR3 in DNA: TGTGCCAGCAGCCCAACGACAGGGCTTGGCTACACCTTC. Translating gives CASSPTTGLGYTF.

The chain recombines TRBV6-5 with TRBJ2-1; D might be TRBD2 (5 bases). V dropped 0 bases and J dropped 0 bases, with 9 bases sitting between them. This CDR3 has 16 residues. Germline values: CDR1 MNHEY, CDR2 SVGAGI. The CDR3 here is CASSYSPAVSYNEQFF. The CDR3 DNA is TGTGCCAGCAGTTACTCCCCAGCGGTCTCCTACAATGAGCAGTTCTTC.

The rearrangement uses TRBV7-6 and TRBJ1-6; weak D call: TRBD1 (6 bases). This CDR3 contains 17 residues. V was cut by 1 base and J by 8 bases, with 18 bases left in between. Per the germline V gene, CDR1 is SGHVS and CDR2 is FNYEAQ. CDR3 loop: CASSLEGQGTSYSPLHF. The CDR3 nucleotides are TGTGCCAGCAGCTTAGAGGGGCAGGGGACGTCATATTCACCCCTCCACTTT.

The rearrangement joins TRBV13 to TRBJ1-2, with TRBD1 matching 10 bases. Germline CDR1 is PRHDT and CDR2 is FYEKMQ (reference sequence). V dropped 3 bases and J dropped 3; count of bases not matched to a gene: 7. CDR3 length: 16 amino acids. CDR3 bases: TGTGCCAGCAGCTTTCTAGGGACAGGGGTGGACTATGGCTACACCTTC. As protein: CASSFLGTGVDYGYTF. The complete variable domain, with remaining parts taken from reference TRBV13 and TRBJ1-2, reads AAGVIQSPRHLIKEKRETATLKCYPIPRHDTVYWYQQGPGQDPQFLISFYEKMQSDKGSIPDRFSAQQFSDYHSELNMSSLELGDSALYFCASSFLGTGVDYGYTFGSGTRLTVV.

This clone showed up just once. V and J are TRBV20-1 and TRBJ2-5; the match to TRBD1 covers 8 bases. Trimming took 3 bases from V and 1 from J; bases not matched to a gene: 7. Germline CDR1 DFQATT, CDR2 SNEGSKA (reference sequence). The length of the CDR3 is 15 residues. The CDR3 loop is CSASDGGQGQETQYF. The DNA of the CDR3 is TGCAGTGCTAGTGACGGAGGACAGGGCCAAGAGACCCAGTACTTC.

The sample holds many counts of this clone. The chain combines TRBV9 with TRBJ2-1; possibly TRBD2 for D (5 bases). The CDR3 covers 15 residues. CDR1 is SGDLS and CDR2 is YYNGEE in the germline V gene. Trimming cost V 0 bases and J 2 bases, with 9 bases left between them. The chain's CDR3 is CASSVEADAYNEQFF. In DNA, the CDR3 is TGTGCCAGCAGCGTAGAAGCGGACGCCTACAATGAGCAGTTCTTC.

This clone came up once. The chain is built from TRBV15 and TRBJ2-7; the D gene is possibly TRBD1 (6 bases). V was shortened by 3 bases and J by 2 bases, with 17 bases between the two germline ends. This CDR3 has 16 residues. The V gene's germline CDR1 is LNHNV and CDR2 YYDKDF (reference sequence). The CDR3 loop reads CATSSPERDKAYEQYF. Written as DNA, the CDR3 is TGTGCCACCAGCAGCCCAGAAAGGGACAAAGCCTACGAGCAGTACTTC.

The V call is TRBV2, the J call TRBJ1-1, with D perhaps matching TRBD1 (5 bases). Germline V gene data show CDR1 as SNHLY and CDR2 as FYNNEI. The CDR3 spans 14 residues. Trimming left V 4 bases short and J 3 bases short, with 12 bases between. CDR3 DNA: TGTGCCAGCAGTGGGGGGGTATGGGACACTGAAGCTTTCTTT. It is translated as CASSGGVWDTEAFF.

V is TRBV19 and J is TRBJ1-1; TRBD1 matches 8 bases. V dropped 1 base and J dropped 9; count of bases not matched to a gene: 4. CDR1 and CDR2 (germline): LNHDA, SQIVND (reference sequence). The CDR3 has 13 amino acids. As DNA, the CDR3 is TGTGCCAGTAGTATAGGAGGGACAGGAAAAGCTTTCTTT. It specifies CASSIGGTGKAFF.

The chain recombines TRBV5-1 with TRBJ2-6, with D perhaps TRBD1 (6 bases). The germline gives CDR1 SGHRS, CDR2 YFSETQ. V was cut by 5 bases and J by 2 bases, with 14 bases left in between. This CDR3 region has 16 residues. In nucleotides, the CDR3 is TGCGCCAGCAGGGACCCCAACAGGGCTGGGGCCAACGTCCTGACTTTC. The encoded protein is CASRDPNRAGANVLTF.